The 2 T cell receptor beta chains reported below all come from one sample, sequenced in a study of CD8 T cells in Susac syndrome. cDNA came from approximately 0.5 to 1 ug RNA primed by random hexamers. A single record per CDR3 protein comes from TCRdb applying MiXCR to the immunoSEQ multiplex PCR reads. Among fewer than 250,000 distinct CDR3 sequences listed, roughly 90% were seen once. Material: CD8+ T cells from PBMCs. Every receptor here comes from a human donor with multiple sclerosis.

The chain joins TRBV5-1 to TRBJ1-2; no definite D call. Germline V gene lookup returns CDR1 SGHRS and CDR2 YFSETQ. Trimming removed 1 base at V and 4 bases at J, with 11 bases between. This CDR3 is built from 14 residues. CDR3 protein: CASSLRPSSYGYTF. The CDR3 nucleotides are TGCGCCAGCAGCTTGAGGCCATCCTCCTATGGCTACACCTTC. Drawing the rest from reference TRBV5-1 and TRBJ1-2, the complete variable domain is KAGVTQTPRYLIKTRGQQVTLSCSPISGHRSVSWYQQTPGQGLQFLFEYFSETQRNKGNFPGRFSGRQFSNSRSEMNVSTLELGDSALYLCASSLRPSSYGYTFGSGTRLTVV.

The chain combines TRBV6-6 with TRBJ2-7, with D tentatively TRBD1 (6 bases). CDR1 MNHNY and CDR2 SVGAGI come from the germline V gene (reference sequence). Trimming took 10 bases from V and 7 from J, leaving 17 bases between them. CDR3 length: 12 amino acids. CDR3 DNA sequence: TGTGCCACTTCGACAGGCTCCTTGGAGCAGTACTTC. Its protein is CATSTGSLEQYF.